A selection of T cell receptor beta chains follows, all from one sample in a study of a mutant IDH1 vaccine in newly diagnosed glioma. The table came from immunoSEQ multiplex PCR; TCRdb's copy has only in-frame clones and leaves some out. The data hold tens of thousands of clones, with 80% to 90% observed a single time. Material: PBMCs, obtained from a glioma patient treated with radiotherapy, temozolomide or both. These receptor sequences come from a man in his forties or fifties with glioma. CDR3s include the opening cysteine and the closing phenylalanine or tryptophan. Fields, in order: V gene, J gene, D gene, clone size, CDR3 length, CDR3 protein, CDR3 DNA. D genes are given only for firm matches. A row's size may be missing; if present it is once, few, many or a size class.

v_call: TRBV6-5
j_call: TRBJ1-1
d_call: .
clone_size: .
cdr3_length: 15
cdr3_aa: CASSYSQVMNTEAFF
cdr3_nt: TGTGCCAGCAGTTACTCGCAGGTGATGAACACTGAAGCTTTCTTT

v_call: TRBV7-9
j_call: TRBJ2-1
d_call: TRBD2
clone_size: .
cdr3_length: 14
cdr3_aa: CASSQVAGMNEQFF
cdr3_nt: TGTGCCAGCAGCCAAGTAGCGGGAATGAATGAGCAGTTCTTC

v_call: TRBV6-6
j_call: TRBJ2-1
d_call: TRBD2
clone_size: .
cdr3_length: 14
cdr3_aa: CASRKREPSNEQFF
cdr3_nt: TGTGCCAGCAGAAAGCGGGAGCCTAGCAATGAGCAGTTCTTC

v_call: TRBV5-6
j_call: TRBJ2-7
d_call: .
clone_size: few
cdr3_length: 15
cdr3_aa: CASSLPGAASYEQYF
cdr3_nt: TGTGCCAGCAGCTTGCCCGGGGCCGCCTCCTACGAGCAGTACTTC

v_call: TRBV5-1
j_call: TRBJ2-1
d_call: TRBD2
clone_size: .
cdr3_length: 16
cdr3_aa: CASSRVLAGGDNEQFF
cdr3_nt: TGCGCCAGCAGTCGTGTGCTAGCGGGAGGGGACAATGAGCAGTTCTTC

v_call: TRBV5-5
j_call: TRBJ2-7
d_call: .
clone_size: .
cdr3_length: 15
cdr3_aa: CASSLGASPYYEQYF
cdr3_nt: TGTGCCAGCAGCTTGGGCGCCTCCCCTTACTACGAGCAGTACTTC

v_call: TRBV2
j_call: TRBJ1-4
d_call: .
clone_size: .
cdr3_length: 13
cdr3_aa: CASSGVTNEKLFF
cdr3_nt: TGTGCCAGCAGTGGGGTAACTAATGAAAAACTGTTTTTT

v_call: TRBV12-2
j_call: TRBJ2-2
d_call: .
clone_size: .
cdr3_length: 19
cdr3_aa: CASRLALLVLAGDTGELFF
cdr3_nt: TGTGCAAGTCGCTTAGCTTTACTTGTACTAGCGGGAGACACCGGGGAGCTGTTTTTT

v_call: TRBV7-9
j_call: TRBJ2-3
d_call: TRBD2
clone_size: .
cdr3_length: 15
cdr3_aa: CASSPPGGFGYTQYF
cdr3_nt: TGTGCCAGCAGCCCCCCGGGAGGGTTCGGGTATACGCAGTATTTT

v_call: TRBV9
j_call: TRBJ2-2
d_call: .
clone_size: .
cdr3_length: 15
cdr3_aa: CASSEDGFNTGELFF
cdr3_nt: TGTGCCAGCAGCGAGGACGGATTCAACACCGGGGAGCTGTTTTTT

v_call: TRBV7-9
j_call: TRBJ2-1
d_call: TRBD2
clone_size: .
cdr3_length: 15
cdr3_aa: CASSLVGGTSYEQFF
cdr3_nt: TGTGCCAGCAGCTTAGTGGGGGGGACCTCCTATGAGCAGTTCTTC